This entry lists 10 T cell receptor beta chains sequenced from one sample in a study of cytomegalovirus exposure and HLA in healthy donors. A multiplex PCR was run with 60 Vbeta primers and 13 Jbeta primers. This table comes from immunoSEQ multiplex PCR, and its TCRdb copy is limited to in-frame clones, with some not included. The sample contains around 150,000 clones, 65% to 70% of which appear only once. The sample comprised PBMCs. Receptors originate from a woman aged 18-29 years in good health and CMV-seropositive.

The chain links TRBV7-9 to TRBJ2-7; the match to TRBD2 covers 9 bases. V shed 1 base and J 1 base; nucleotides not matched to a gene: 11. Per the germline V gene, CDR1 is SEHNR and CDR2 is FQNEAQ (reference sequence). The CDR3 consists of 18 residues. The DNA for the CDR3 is TGTGCCAGCAGCTTAGGTTTTATAGCGGGAGTAGAGTCCTACGAGCAGTACTTC. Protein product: CASSLGFIAGVESYEQYF.

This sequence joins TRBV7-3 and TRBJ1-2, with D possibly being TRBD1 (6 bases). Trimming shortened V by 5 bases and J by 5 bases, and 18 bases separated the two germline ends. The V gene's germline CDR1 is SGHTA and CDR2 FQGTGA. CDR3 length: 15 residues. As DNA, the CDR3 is TGTGCCAGCAGCCCATCCGGACAGCTGGGTTATGGCTACACCTTC. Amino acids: CASSPSGQLGYGYTF.

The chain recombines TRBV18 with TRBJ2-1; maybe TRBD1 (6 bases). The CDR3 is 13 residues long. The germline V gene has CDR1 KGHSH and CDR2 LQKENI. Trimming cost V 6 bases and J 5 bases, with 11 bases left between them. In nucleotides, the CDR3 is TGTGCCAGCTCCTCGGACAGAAACAATGAGCAGTTCTTC. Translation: CASSSDRNNEQFF.

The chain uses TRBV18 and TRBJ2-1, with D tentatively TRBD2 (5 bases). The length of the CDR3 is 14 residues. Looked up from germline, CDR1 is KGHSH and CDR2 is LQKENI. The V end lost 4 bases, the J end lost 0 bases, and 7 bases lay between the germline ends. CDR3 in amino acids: CASSLASSYNEQFF. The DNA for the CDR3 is TGTGCCAGCTCACTAGCGAGCTCCTACAATGAGCAGTTCTTC. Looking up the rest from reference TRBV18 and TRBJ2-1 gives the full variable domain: NAGVMQNPRHLVRRRGQEARLRCSPMKGHSHVYWYRQLPEEGLKFMVYLQKENIIDESGMPKERFSAEFPKEGPSILRIQQVVRGDSAAYFCASSLASSYNEQFFGPGTRLTVL.

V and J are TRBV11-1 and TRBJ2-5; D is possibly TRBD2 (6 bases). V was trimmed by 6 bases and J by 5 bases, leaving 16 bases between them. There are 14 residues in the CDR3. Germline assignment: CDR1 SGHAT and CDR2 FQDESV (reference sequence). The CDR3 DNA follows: TGTGCCAGCAGATATTGGGGGGACTCGGAGACCCAGTACTTC. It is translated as CASRYWGDSETQYF.

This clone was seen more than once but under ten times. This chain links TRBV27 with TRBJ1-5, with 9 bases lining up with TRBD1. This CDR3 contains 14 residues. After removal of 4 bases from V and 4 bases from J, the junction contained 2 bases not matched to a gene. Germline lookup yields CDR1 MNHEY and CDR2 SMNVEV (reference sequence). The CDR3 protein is CASSYRGQNQPQHF. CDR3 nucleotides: TGTGCCAGCAGTTACAGGGGGCAGAATCAGCCCCAGCATTTT.

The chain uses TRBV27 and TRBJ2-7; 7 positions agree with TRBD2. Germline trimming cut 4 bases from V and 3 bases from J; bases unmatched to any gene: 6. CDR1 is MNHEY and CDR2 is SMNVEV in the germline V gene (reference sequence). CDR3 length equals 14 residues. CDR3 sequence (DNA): TGTGCCAGCAGTTATCGACTAGCTGGCTACGAGCAGTACTTC. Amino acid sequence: CASSYRLAGYEQYF.

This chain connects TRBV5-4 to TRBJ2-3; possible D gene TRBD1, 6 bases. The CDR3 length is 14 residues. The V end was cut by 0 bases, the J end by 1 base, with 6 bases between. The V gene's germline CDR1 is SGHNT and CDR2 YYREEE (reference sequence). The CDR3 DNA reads TGTGCCAGCAGCTTGGGGACAGGCACAGATACGCAGTATTTT. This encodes CASSLGTGTDTQYF.

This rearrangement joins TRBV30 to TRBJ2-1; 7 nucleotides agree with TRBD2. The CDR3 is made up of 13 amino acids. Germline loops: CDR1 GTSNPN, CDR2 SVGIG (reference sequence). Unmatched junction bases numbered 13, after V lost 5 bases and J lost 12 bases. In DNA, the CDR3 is TGTGCCTGGGACAGCGGGGACCAGAGCGGGCAGTTCTTC. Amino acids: CAWDSGDQSGQFF.

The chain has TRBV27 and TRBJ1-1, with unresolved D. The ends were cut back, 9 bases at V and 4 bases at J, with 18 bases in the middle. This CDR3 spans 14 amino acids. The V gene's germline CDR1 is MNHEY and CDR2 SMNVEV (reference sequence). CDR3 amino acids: CASSSQTPSTEAFF. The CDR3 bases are TGTGCCAGTTCAAGTCAAACCCCCAGCACTGAAGCTTTCTTT.